Detailed here is one TCR beta chain. These data originate in a study of control samples from healthy donors and cancer patients. Clones were read by immunoSEQ multiplex PCR, and TCRdb kept only the in-frame ones, dropping some. The sample shows 75,000 to 90,000 clones, around nine tenths of them seen only once. The sequence was collected from a woman aged 50 to 60 with colorectal cancer. Input material: PBMCs.

The CDR3 sequence is CAISAGQGAYEQYV. As DNA, the CDR3 is TGTGCCATCAGTGCAGGACAGGGGGCCTACGAGCAGTACGTC. The J gene is TRBJ2-7, the V gene TRBV10-3; 10 nucleotides line up with TRBD1. V was pared by 4 bases and J by 2 bases, with 2 bases of the junction left unmatched. Germline lookup yields CDR1 ENHRY and CDR2 SYGVKD. The CDR3 covers 14 residues.